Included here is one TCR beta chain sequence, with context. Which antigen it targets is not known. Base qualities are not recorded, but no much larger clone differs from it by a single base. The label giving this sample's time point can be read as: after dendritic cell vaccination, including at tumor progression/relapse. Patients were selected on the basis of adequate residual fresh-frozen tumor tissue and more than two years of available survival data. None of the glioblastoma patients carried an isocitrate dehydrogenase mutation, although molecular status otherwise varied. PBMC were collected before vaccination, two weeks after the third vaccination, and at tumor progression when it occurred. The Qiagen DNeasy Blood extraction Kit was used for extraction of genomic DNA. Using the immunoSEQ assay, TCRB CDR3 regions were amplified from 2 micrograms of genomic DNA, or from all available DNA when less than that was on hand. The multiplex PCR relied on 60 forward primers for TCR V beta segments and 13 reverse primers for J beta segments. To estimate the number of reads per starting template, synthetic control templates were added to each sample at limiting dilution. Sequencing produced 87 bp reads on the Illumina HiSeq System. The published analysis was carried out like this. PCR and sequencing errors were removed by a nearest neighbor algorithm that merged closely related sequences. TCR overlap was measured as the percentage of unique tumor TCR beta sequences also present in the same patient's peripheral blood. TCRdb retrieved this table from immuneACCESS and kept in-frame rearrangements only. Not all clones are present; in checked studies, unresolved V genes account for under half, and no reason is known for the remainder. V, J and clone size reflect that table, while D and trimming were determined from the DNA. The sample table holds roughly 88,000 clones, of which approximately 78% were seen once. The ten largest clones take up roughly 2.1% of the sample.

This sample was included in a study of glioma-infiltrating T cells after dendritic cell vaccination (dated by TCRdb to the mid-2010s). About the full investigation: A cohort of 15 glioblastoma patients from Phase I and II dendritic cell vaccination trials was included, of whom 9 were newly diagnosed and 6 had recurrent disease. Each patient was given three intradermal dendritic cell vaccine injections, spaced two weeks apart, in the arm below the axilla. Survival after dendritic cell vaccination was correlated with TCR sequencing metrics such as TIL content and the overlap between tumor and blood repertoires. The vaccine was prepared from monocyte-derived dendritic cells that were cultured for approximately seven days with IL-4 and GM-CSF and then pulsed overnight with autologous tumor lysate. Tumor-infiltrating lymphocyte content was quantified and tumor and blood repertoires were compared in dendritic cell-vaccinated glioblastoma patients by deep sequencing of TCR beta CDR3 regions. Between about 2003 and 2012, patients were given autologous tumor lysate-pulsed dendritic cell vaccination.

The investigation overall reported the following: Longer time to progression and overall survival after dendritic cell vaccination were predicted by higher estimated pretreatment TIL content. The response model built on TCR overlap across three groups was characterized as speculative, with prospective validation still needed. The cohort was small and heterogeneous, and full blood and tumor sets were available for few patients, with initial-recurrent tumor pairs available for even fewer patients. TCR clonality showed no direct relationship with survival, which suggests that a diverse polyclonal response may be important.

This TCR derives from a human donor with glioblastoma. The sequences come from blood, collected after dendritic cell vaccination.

The CDR3 in this case is CASSLDGGSNYGYTF. The base sequence is TGTGCCAGCAGCTTAGATGGGGGGAGCAACTATGGCTACACCTTC. Recombination linked TRBV7-9 to TRBJ1-2, with TRBD1 tentatively as D gene (5 bases match). The CDR3 holds 15 amino acids from the cysteine to the phenylalanine. The only DNA kept is the CDR3, 45 bases in frame from the first base. V is cut by 1 base and J by 2 bases, and the space between the germline ends is 11 bases. Via the germline V gene (reference sequence), CDR1 is SEHNR and CDR2 FQNEAQ.